This is a list of T cell receptor beta chains from one sample in a study of OX40 agonist ivuxolimab in advanced cancers. Clones were read by immunoSEQ multiplex PCR, and TCRdb kept only the in-frame ones, dropping some. The sample includes some 64,000 clones, about 88% seen only once; the top ten take under 0.75%. Source: CD4+ or CD8+ T cells sorted from blood, taken in a trial of the OX40 agonist ivuxolimab. Receptors were obtained from an adult with an advanced solid tumor such as melanoma, head and neck, liver or kidney cancer. Each CDR3 is given with its conserved first and last residue. D genes are given only for firm matches. Clone size is not always given. Where it is, it says once, few, many or a class for expanded clones.

J gene,clone size,D gene,V gene,CDR3 DNA,CDR3 protein
TRBJ1-2,NA,NA,TRBV9,TGTGCCAGCAGCCCAGGGACGGTCTATGGCTACACCTTC,CASSPGTVYGYTF
TRBJ2-2,once,NA,TRBV5-1,TGCGCCAGCAGCCTGGGACCGAACACCGGGGAGCTGTTTTTT,CASSLGPNTGELFF
TRBJ2-5,NA,TRBD2,TRBV28,TGTGCCAGCAGTTTAGCCGCGGGACTAGCGGGAACGGAGACCCAGTACTTC,CASSLAAGLAGTETQYF
TRBJ2-7,NA,NA,TRBV6-1,TGTGCCAGCAGTTTAACATACGAGCAGTACTTC,CASSLTYEQYF
TRBJ2-7,NA,TRBD1,TRBV18,TGTGCCAGCTCACCGGGACAGATTTCCTACGAGCAGTACTTC,CASSPGQISYEQYF
TRBJ2-3,NA,NA,TRBV6-1,TGTGCCAGCAGGGAATCAACGGAGGCAGATACGCAGTATTTT,CASRESTEADTQYF
TRBJ2-2,NA,TRBD2,TRBV2,TGTGCCAGCAGTCGGGAGGCAGACACCGGGGAGCTGTTTTTT,CASSREADTGELFF
TRBJ2-1,NA,NA,TRBV4-2,TGTGCCAGCAGCCAAGATTTCCCCGGGGAAGAGTTTGATGAGCAGTTCTTC,CASSQDFPGEEFDEQFF
TRBJ1-5,NA,NA,TRBV5-6,TGTGCCAGCAGCTTGGGATTACTCCCTCAGCCCCAGCATTTT,CASSLGLLPQPQHF
TRBJ2-1,NA,TRBD2,TRBV15,TGTGCCACCAGCAGGCATCCGGGACTAGTAAATGATGAGCAGTTCTTC,CATSRHPGLVNDEQFF
TRBJ1-5,NA,NA,TRBV7-2,TGTGCCAGCAGCTTAGACGGGGCCCTAATTCAGCCCCAGCATTTT,CASSLDGALIQPQHF
TRBJ1-3,once,NA,TRBV21-1,TGTGCCAGCAGCAAGGACAGGGGGCTAACTGGAAACACCATATATTTT,CASSKDRGLTGNTIYF
TRBJ2-5,once,NA,TRBV30,TGTGCCTGGAGTGTAGGGGACTCACAAGAGACCCAGTACTTC,CAWSVGDSQETQYF
TRBJ2-2,NA,NA,TRBV20-1,TGCAGTGCTACCGGCACCGGGGAGCTGTTTTTT,CSATGTGELFF
TRBJ2-3,NA,NA,TRBV27,TGTGCCAGCAGTTTGGCAGGGTCGACAGATACGCAGTATTTT,CASSLAGSTDTQYF
TRBJ2-6,NA,TRBD1,TRBV19,TGTGCCAGTCTTGGGACAGCGATCTCTGGGGCCAACGTCCTGACTTTC,CASLGTAISGANVLTF
TRBJ2-3,NA,NA,TRBV28,TGTGCCAGCACCCATAGCGGATACACAGATACGCAGTATTTT,CASTHSGYTDTQYF
TRBJ2-1,NA,TRBD2,TRBV7-3,TGTGCCAGCAGCTTATACGGGACTAGCGGGAATGGCGCTCACAATGAGCAGTTCTTC,CASSLYGTSGNGAHNEQFF